The TCR beta chain described here comes from a study of blood T cell repertoires in COVID-19 (dated by TCRdb to about 2020). Study-wide context: Collaborator samples came from the United States, Italy and Spain and covered acute and convalescent phases of COVID-19. The material from the prospective study consisted of cDNA or gDNA derived from T cells, B-cell-depleted T cells, or PBMCs. Subjects who had been exposed to COVID-19, were actively infected with it, or had recovered from it provided the deeply sampled blood TCRbeta repertoires that made up the dataset. The repertoires were made available in a free public database intended to serve as a resource for research on the immune response to SARS-CoV-2. Samples were obtained from the ongoing ImmuneRACE study (first 160 participants) and from about 1,300 subjects provided by 6 global collaborators. A de-identified subject ID, COVID-19 status, age in years and sex were almost always included in the sample metadata. HLA class I and class II types, where available, came from metadata supplied by the sample provider rather than from assay-based typing.

TCRbeta CDR3 regions were amplified from genomic DNA by means of the immunoSEQ Assay, a bias-controlled multiplex PCR. The source study handled its data this way. Nucleated cell counts per sample were estimated from amplification of reference gene primers within the assay. To quantify the absolute abundance of each unique TCRbeta CDR3 rearrangement, sequence reads were collapsed and filtered. For each sample, productive Simpson clonality was calculated as the square root of Simpson's diversity index over productive rearrangements. Held by TCRdb, this immuneACCESS table contains in-frame sequences only and omits some clones. Under half of the omission traces to an unresolved V gene where checked; the cause of the rest is unknown. That table supplies the V and J calls and clone size; D and trimming were determined from the DNA. In this sample the table shows some 340,000 clones, approximately 90% of which occur a single time. The top ten constitute around 3.9% of the sample.

Note on this clone: What this receptor recognizes is not known. There are no base qualities to consult, and no much larger clone falls within one base.

In the prospective study, participants were about 18 to 95 years old, resided in under 30 geographic areas of the United States, and were enrolled through a virtual design. In the prospective study, cohorts were assigned on the basis of participant-reported clinical history obtained from a screening survey and a study questionnaire. Exposed participants had been in contact with someone with a PCR-confirmed or clinician-diagnosed COVID-19 case within 2 weeks of study entry. In the prospective study, mobile phlebotomists collected whole blood, serum and a nasopharyngeal or oropharyngeal swab from each participant. Participants in the prospective study had the option to provide additional blood draws and questionnaires over an approximately two-month period. Prospective study blood samples were shipped either frozen or at room temperature before DNA extraction. CDR1 and CDR2 are read off the germline V gene as SNHLY and FYNNEI. Unmatched junction bases come to 5, with V trimmed by 3 bases and J by 4 bases. The CDR3 numbers 14 residues from cysteine through phenylalanine. Solely the CDR3 DNA is kept, with 42 bases framed from the first base.

Summary of the overall study and its limitations: Clinical and demographic metadata were provided uncurated, with the amount varying by source and participant.

The sequence is built from TRBV2 and TRBJ1-2; TRBD1 fits 7 bases in the junction. Sequenced material: PBMCs or T cells enriched from blood (not recorded which). The TCR was taken from a woman aged 25 to 39 who had been exposed to COVID-19. The CDR3 has the sequence CASSEPGQSYGYTF. The DNA is TGTGCCAGCAGTGAGCCGGGACAGAGCTATGGCTACACCTTC.